This T cell receptor (beta chain) was obtained from a study of shared clonotypes between healthy human individuals. Looked up from germline, CDR1 is MRHNA and CDR2 is SNTAGT. The CDR3 loop spans 15 amino acids. Trimming at V came to 3 bases and at J to 5 bases, leaving 5 bases not matched to a gene. Every subset had its genomic DNA shared out evenly among several immunoSEQ plates. Libraries were prepared by immunoSEQ multiplex PCR; TCRdb keeps only in-frame clonotypes and omits some of them. This sample has roughly 510,000 clones, with around 79% found just once. Sample: PBMCs. The source is a woman aged 40 to 55 in good health. Some clones in this sample may be carry-over from other donors' samples. The chain employs TRBV6-4 and TRBJ2-3, with 10 bases identical to TRBD2. This chain's CDR3 is CASSESSGSEDTQYF. CDR3 nucleotide sequence: TGTGCCAGCAGTGAGTCTAGCGGGAGTGAAGATACGCAGTATTTT.